This passage covers 25 T cell receptor beta chains from one sample sequenced in a study of Graves' ophthalmopathy and Graves' hyperthyroidism. Transcripts of RNA were the source for amplifying TCR beta CDR3 regions. The workflow started with a first-round RT-PCR run with HTBI primers and then moved on to a second-round multiplex PCR. In TCRdb, the multiplex PCR reads were re-called with MiXCR into one record per CDR3 protein. The sample includes 450,000 to 600,000 distinct CDR3 sequences, 39% of them seen just once. The sample consisted of peripheral blood or thyroid tissue (not recorded which). The receptors come from an adult man with Graves' hyperthyroidism.

This clonotype was seen a single time. The rearrangement joins TRBV24-1 to TRBJ2-3; D is unresolved. Trimming stripped 4 bases from V and 3 bases from J, with 13 bases between. The CDR3 runs to 15 residues. Germline V CDR1 and CDR2: KGHDR, SFDVKD. CDR3 sequence reads: CATSDPGSGTDTQYF. The CDR3 DNA reads as TGTGCCACCAGTGACCCCGGTAGTGGTACAGATACGCAGTATTTT.

As regards this clonotype: A much larger clone lies a single base off, so this may be a read error. It is likely a read error, because the conserved phenylalanine at the end of the CDR3 is missing. V gene TRBV7-3 combines with J gene TRBJ2-2; 7 positions match TRBD1. This CDR3 spans 17 amino acids. Unmatched junction bases numbered 7, after V lost 1 base and J lost 2 bases. Germline values: CDR1 SGHTA, CDR2 FQGTGA. The CDR3 is CASSLITDRVNTGELFS. CDR3 nucleotides: TGTGCCAGCAGCTTAATTACCGACAGGGTTAACACCGGGGAGCTGTTTTCT.

This clonotype has at least ten counts. This sequence joins TRBV6-5 and TRBJ2-7; a possible D gene is TRBD2 (7 bases). The germline gives CDR1 MNHEY, CDR2 SVGAGI. Trimming took off 0 bases at V and 1 base at J, with 13 bases between the two ends. The CDR3 covers 16 residues. CDR3 in amino acids: CASSYSRGGGSYEQYF. The CDR3 region has the DNA TGTGCCAGCAGTTACTCGAGAGGGGGAGGGTCCTACGAGCAGTACTTC.

This clonotype showed up many times. The rearrangement joins TRBV7-2 to TRBJ2-3; D ambiguous. Germline V lookup: CDR1 SGHTA, CDR2 FQGNSA. V dropped 5 bases and J dropped 1 base, with 10 bases sitting between them. This CDR3 has 14 amino acids. Here the CDR3 DNA reads TGTGCCAGCAGCCACGGGCCCGGCACAGATACGCAGTATTTT. This sequence encodes CASSHGPGTDTQYF.

This clonotype has a count of ten or more. This chain joins TRBV29-1 and TRBJ1-4, with no clear D. The CDR3 is 12 amino acids. Trimming stripped 4 bases from V and 8 bases from J, with 11 bases between. Germline V CDR1 and CDR2: SQVTM, ANQGSEA. CDR3 sequence reads: CSVASGPEKLFF. CDR3 nucleotide sequence: TGCAGCGTTGCCTCGGGTCCGGAAAAACTGTTTTTT.

The sample holds a few counts of this clonotype. This chain joins TRBV12-3 or TRBV12-4 and TRBJ2-2; 7 bases align to TRBD1. V was pared by 7 bases and J by 1 base, with 3 bases of the junction left unmatched. CDR3 size: 14 residues. The CDR3: CASTYRGNTGELFF. CDR3 in DNA: TGTGCCAGCACCTACAGGGGGAACACCGGGGAGCTGTTTTTT.

This chain links TRBV5-6 with TRBJ1-5, with TRBD1 matching over 10 bases. Germline CDR1 and CDR2: SGHDT and YYEEEE. This CDR3 has 19 residues. The trim removed 1 base at V and 0 bases at J, leaving 10 bases unmatched. The CDR3: CASSLFYGTGASSNQPQHF. The CDR3 coding sequence is TGTGCCAGCAGCTTGTTTTATGGGACAGGGGCTAGTAGCAATCAGCCCCAGCATTTT.

Turning to this clonotype: Compared with germline, one end of the junction differs, possibly owing to a read error. The genes are TRBV2 and TRBJ2-7; unclear D gene. This CDR3 spans 10 amino acids. CDR1 and CDR2 from the germline V gene are SNHLY and FYNNEI. CDR3 nucleotide sequence: TGTGCCAGCAGGGGGTCAGGCCCTAGCTTC. This encodes CASRGSGPSF.

This clonotype occurred a few times. The J gene is TRBJ2-7, the V gene TRBV2, with 8 bases that match TRBD1. Germline V gives CDR1 SNHLY, CDR2 FYNNEI. The CDR3 covers 12 residues. With 6 bases clipped from V and 7 bases from J, the junction kept 5 bases outside the gene matches. CDR3 region: CASSQQGVEQYF. Here the CDR3 DNA reads TGTGCCAGCAGCCAACAGGGGGTAGAGCAGTACTTC. The full variable domain, rest sourced from reference TRBV2 and TRBJ2-7, is EPEVTQTPSHQVTQMGQEVILRCVPISNHLYFYWYRQILGQKVEFLVSFYNNEISEKSEIFDDQFSVERPDGSNFTLKIRSTKLEDSAMYFCASSQQGVEQYFGPGTRLTVT.

Concerning this clonotype: Just one base apart from a much larger clone, this may be a read error. This chain joins TRBV29-1 and TRBJ1-1; no reliable D call. CDR1 and CDR2 from the germline V gene are SQVTM and ANQGSEA. This CDR3 contains 13 residues. In nucleotides, the CDR3 is TGTGCCGGGAGTGAGGCGGGGAACACTGAAGCTTTCTTT. Translated, it gives CAGSEAGNTEAFF.

The chain combines TRBV7-6 with TRBJ1-5, with TRBD1 matching 7 bases. Losses at the gene ends were 0 bases for V and 3 bases for J; bases not matched to a gene: 8. This CDR3 is 17 amino acids long. The germline V gene encodes CDR1 SGHVS and CDR2 FNYEAQ. The CDR3 loop reads CASSLAAGGVPNQPQHF. The CDR3 region has the DNA TGTGCCAGCAGCTTAGCAGCAGGGGGGGTCCCCAATCAGCCCCAGCATTTT. The full variable domain, rest sourced from reference TRBV7-6 and TRBJ1-5, is GAGVSQSPRYKVTKRGQDVALRCDPISGHVSLYWYRQALGQGPEFLTYFNYEAQQDKSGLPNDRFSAERPEGSISTLTIQRTEQRDSAMYRCASSLAAGGVPNQPQHFGDGTRLSIL.

The CDR3 region is CASSVTGTGGYTF. CDR3 nucleotide sequence: TGTGCCAGCAGCGTAACCGGGACAGGGGGCTACACCTTC. The V gene is TRBV9, the J gene TRBJ1-2, with TRBD1 identical over 9 bases. This CDR3 contains 13 residues. The germline CDR1 and CDR2 sequences are SGDLS and YYNGEE. V gave up 1 base and J gave up 8 bases; unmatched junction bases: 3.

The J gene is TRBJ1-1, the V gene TRBV25-1; D unresolved. Looked up from germline, CDR1 is MGHDK and CDR2 is SYGVNS. Trimming stripped 5 bases from V and 4 bases from J, with 14 bases between. CDR3 length equals 14 residues. The CDR3: CASSLFGTSTEAFF. CDR3 nucleotides: TGTGCCAGCAGTTTATTCGGCACGAGCACTGAAGCTTTCTTT.

This clonotype has more than one count but fewer than ten. This sequence may be a read error, since a much larger clone differs from it by one base. The chain combines TRBV24-1 with TRBJ2-3; perhaps D is TRBD1 or TRBD2 (5 bases each). The CDR3 is 14 amino acids. The germline V gene has CDR1 KGHDR and CDR2 SFDVKD. Between the trimmed V and J ends, which lost 3 bases and 0 bases, there was a span of 6 bases. As DNA, the CDR3 is TGTGCCACCAGTGATAGGGACAGCACAGATACGCAGTATTTT. Translated, it gives CATSDRDSTDTQYF.

The V call is TRBV12-3 or TRBV12-4, the J call TRBJ2-7; D may be TRBD1 (6 bases). V shed 2 bases and J shed 3 bases, with 32 bases lying between them. The CDR3 totals 21 residues. The DNA of the CDR3 is TGTGCCAGCAGTTTAAGTCCCCAGTGGGGACAACAGGTGGGTGAAGACTACGAGCAGTACTTC. Translating it yields CASSLSPQWGQQVGEDYEQYF.

This chain joins TRBV11-2 and TRBJ2-1, with TRBD2 matching 10 bases. This CDR3 region has 15 residues. The germline CDR1 and CDR2 sequences are SGHAT and FQNNGV. The ends lost 5 bases at V and 2 bases at J; junction bases unmatched: 3. The CDR3 loop is CASSQSGGAYNEQFF. The CDR3 DNA follows: TGTGCCAGCAGCCAAAGCGGGGGGGCCTACAATGAGCAGTTCTTC.

Concerning this clonotype itself: A much bigger clone sits one base away, suggesting this may be a read error. The chain employs TRBV5-4 and TRBJ1-2; tentatively, D is TRBD1 (6 bases). The CDR3 contains 13 residues. CDR1 and CDR2 from the germline V gene are SGHNT and YYREEE (reference sequence). Here the CDR3 DNA reads TGTGCCAGCAGCTTGGCGGGGGGCAATGGCTGCACCTTC. The encoded protein is CASSLAGGNGCTF.

This clonotype was seen repeatedly, ten times or more. The chain carries TRBV20-1 and TRBJ1-5; D is unresolved. The germline CDR1 and CDR2 sequences are DFQATT and SNEGSKA (reference sequence). Trimming took 6 bases from V and 3 from J, leaving 15 bases between them. CDR3 length: 14 residues. CDR3 in amino acids: CSAAAQLINQPQHF. CDR3 DNA: TGCAGTGCAGCCGCACAGCTTATCAATCAGCCCCAGCATTTT.

This clonotype was counted at least ten times. Here the CDR3 reads CASSLGRAYRSSGNTIYF. In nucleotides, the CDR3 is TGTGCCAGCAGCTTAGGCAGGGCCTACCGGAGCTCTGGAAACACCATATATTTT. The J gene is TRBJ1-3, the V gene TRBV7-6; D is perhaps TRBD1 (5 bases). Trimming stripped 1 base from V and 0 bases from J, with 16 bases between. Looked up from germline, CDR1 is SGHVS and CDR2 is FNYEAQ. The CDR3 is 18 residues long. Full variable domain (outside the CDR3, taken from reference TRBV7-6 and TRBJ1-3): GAGVSQSPRYKVTKRGQDVALRCDPISGHVSLYWYRQALGQGPEFLTYFNYEAQQDKSGLPNDRFSAERPEGSISTLTIQRTEQRDSAMYRCASSLGRAYRSSGNTIYFGEGSWLTVV.

The chain couples TRBV10-3 to TRBJ1-2, with D perhaps matching TRBD1 (6 bases). CDR1 and CDR2 from the germline V gene are ENHRY and SYGVKD. Trimming cost V 10 bases and J 3 bases, with 15 bases left between them. This CDR3 spans 13 amino acids. CDR3 sequence (DNA): TGTGCCAGCTCACAGGGCAAGGACTATGGCTACACCTTC. It encodes CASSQGKDYGYTF.

This clonotype has ten or more counts. The chain recombines TRBV25-1 with TRBJ1-6; D is unclear. The CDR3 has 14 residues. From germline, CDR1 is MGHDK and CDR2 SYGVNS. The V end lost 1 base, the J end lost 5 bases, and 6 bases lay between the germline ends. CDR3 sequence reads: CASSEWGNNSPLHF. CDR3 coding DNA: TGTGCCAGCAGTGAATGGGGAAATAATTCACCCCTCCACTTT. The variable domain in full, with the rest retrieved from reference TRBV25-1 and TRBJ1-6, is EADIYQTPRYLVIGTGKKITLECSQTMGHDKMYWYQQDPGMELHLIHYSYGVNSTEKGDLSSESTVSRIRTEHFPLTLESARPSHTSQYLCASSEWGNNSPLHFGNGTRLTVT.

At least ten counts were recorded for this clonotype. The V call is TRBV19, the J call TRBJ1-4, with unresolved D. Trimming stripped 3 bases from V and 0 bases from J, with 8 bases between. The CDR3 has 15 residues. Germline CDR1 is LNHDA and CDR2 is SQIVND (reference sequence). The DNA of the CDR3 is TGTGCCAGTAGTATCTCGAAAGCAACTAATGAAAAACTGTTTTTT. Translating gives CASSISKATNEKLFF. Using reference TRBV19 and TRBJ1-4 for the parts outside the CDR3, the full variable domain is DGGITQSPKYLFRKEGQNVTLSCEQNLNHDAMYWYRQDPGQGLRLIYYSQIVNDFQKGDIAEGYSVSREKKESFPLTVTSAQKNPTAFYLCASSISKATNEKLFFGSGTQLSVL.

V and J are TRBV20-1 and TRBJ1-2, with TRBD1 identical over 12 bases. CDR3 size: 15 residues. Losses at the gene ends were 3 bases for V and 0 bases for J; bases not matched to a gene: 2. Germline V gene lookup returns CDR1 DFQATT and CDR2 SNEGSKA (reference sequence). CDR3 loop: CSARGQGAANYGYTF. In nucleotides, the CDR3 is TGCAGTGCTAGGGGACAGGGGGCAGCTAACTATGGCTACACCTTC.

This clonotype was seen more than once but under ten times. The chain uses TRBV5-1 and TRBJ1-2; 11 positions match TRBD1. The CDR3 consists of 13 residues. The V segment lost 4 bases and the J segment 6 bases; nucleotides outside the gene matches: 2. Germline V CDR1 and CDR2: SGHRS, YFSETQ. The CDR3 nucleotides read TGCGCCAGCAGCGTGGACAGGGGGCATGGCTACACCTTC. This sequence encodes CASSVDRGHGYTF.

This clonotype was seen at least ten times. The gene calls are TRBV12-3 or TRBV12-4 and TRBJ1-1; 7 positions match TRBD1. V shed 3 bases and J 1 base; nucleotides not matched to a gene: 5. CDR3 length equals 15 residues. The CDR3 sequence is CASSFLSGGNTEAFF. CDR3 coding DNA: TGTGCCAGCAGTTTTCTTTCAGGGGGGAACACTGAAGCTTTCTTT.